This T cell receptor beta chain was found in a study of blood T cell repertoires in COVID-19. This CDR3 is 17 amino acids long. V trimming: 6 bases; J trimming: 0 bases; junction bases outside the gene matches: 13. CDR1 is MDHEN, CDR2 SYDVKM, per germline. As processed by the authors: By means of reference gene primer amplification, nucleated cell counts were estimated. Method: immunoSEQ multiplex PCR; TCRdb's copy keeps in-frame clones and lacks some. The V and J calls and the clone size are those of that table, but D and trimming were determined from the DNA. This sample yields around 290,000 clones, of which 80% to 95% are seen a single time; around 2.2% belongs to the top ten. Seattle enrolled patients during active infection and tracked them longitudinally.

J is TRBJ1-1 and V is TRBV28; TRBD1 matches 7 bases. The TCR sequence derives from a woman aged 25 to 39 with COVID-19, enrolled during active disease. The source material was peripheral blood. Here the CDR3 reads CASRKGARWNMNTEAFF. The CDR3 DNA reads TGTGCCAGCAGGAAGGGGGCCCGTTGGAACATGAACACTGAAGCTTTCTTT.